What follows are 19 T cell receptor beta chains derived from one specimen sequenced in a study of cytomegalovirus exposure and HLA in healthy donors. In the PCR, 60 Vbeta and 13 Jbeta primers were used. Only in-frame clones appear in the TCRdb table, and some are missing; sequencing was by immunoSEQ multiplex PCR. The data hold over 140,000 clones, with 65% to 85% observed a single time. Sequenced: PBMCs. These receptors were collected from a man aged 50 to 60 in good health and CMV-seronegative.

The rearrangement joins TRBV5-1 to TRBJ2-1; 9 bases are a match to TRBD2. CDR1 is SGHRS and CDR2 is YFSETQ in the germline V gene. V lost 3 bases to trimming and J lost 6 bases; unmatched junction nucleotides: 16. This CDR3 is built from 18 residues. The CDR3: CASSSAFSGSHRGNEQFF. CDR3 DNA: TGCGCCAGCAGCTCCGCTTTTAGCGGGAGCCACCGGGGCAATGAGCAGTTCTTC.

The chain is built from TRBV28 and TRBJ2-1, with 9 nucleotides matching TRBD2. CDR3 length: 15 residues. Losses at the gene ends were 5 bases for V and 4 bases for J; bases not matched to a gene: 6. Germline CDR1 reads MDHEN; CDR2 reads SYDVKM. The CDR3 reads CASSSSGGQYNEQFF. The CDR3 DNA reads TGTGCCAGCAGTAGTAGCGGGGGACAATACAATGAGCAGTTCTTC. The entire variable domain, with the rest obtained from reference TRBV28 and TRBJ2-1, is as follows: DVKVTQSSRYLVKRTGEKVFLECVQDMDHENMFWYRQDPGLGLRLIYFSYDVKMKEKGDIPEGYSVSREKKERFSLILESASTNQTSMYLCASSSSGGQYNEQFFGPGTRLTVL.

The V and J genes are TRBV6-1 and TRBJ1-2, with 9 bases fitting TRBD1. From germline, CDR1 is MNHNS and CDR2 SASEGT. The CDR3 sequence is 14 residues long. Losses at the gene ends were 6 bases for V and 4 bases for J; bases not matched to a gene: 6. As DNA, the CDR3 is TGTGCCAGCAGCATACAGGGGGCGGTCTATGGCTACACCTTC. It codes for CASSIQGAVYGYTF.

This clone was counted a single time. The rearrangement uses TRBV2 and TRBJ2-2; 8 bases map to TRBD1. Germline assignment: CDR1 SNHLY and CDR2 FYNNEI. With V trimmed by 5 bases and J by 1 base, 3 bases remained unmatched. The CDR3 totals 15 residues. The DNA of the CDR3 is TGTGCCAGCAGTCCTGACAGGGGGAACACCGGGGAGCTGTTTTTT. Residues: CASSPDRGNTGELFF.

V is TRBV2 and J is TRBJ2-3, with D possibly matching TRBD2 (7 bases). The ends were cut back, 8 bases at V and 0 bases at J, with 15 bases in the middle. The germline gives CDR1 SNHLY, CDR2 FYNNEI. There are 15 residues in the CDR3. For the CDR3, the DNA is TGTGCCAGCGGGAGGGGGACATCTAGCACAGATACGCAGTATTTT. This gives the protein CASGRGTSSTDTQYF.

In this sample, this clone turned up a few times. The chain links TRBV5-4 to TRBJ1-4, with D perhaps matching TRBD1 (5 bases). Trimming stripped 4 bases from V and 6 bases from J, with 16 bases between. Per the germline V gene, CDR1 is SGHNT and CDR2 is YYREEE (reference sequence). This CDR3 contains 15 residues. For the CDR3, the DNA is TGTGCCAGCAGCAACCCCGGGACGGGGGATGAAAAACTGTTTTTT. Its translation is CASSNPGTGDEKLFF.

V usage is TRBV7-3 and J usage is TRBJ2-2, with D perhaps TRBD1 (5 bases). V gave up 4 bases and J gave up 10 bases, with 10 bases separating them. This CDR3 is built from 12 residues. Looked up from germline, CDR1 is SGHTA and CDR2 is FQGTGA. Here the CDR3 reads CASSSQGQELFF. In nucleotides, the CDR3 is TGTGCCAGCAGCTCTCAGGGTCAGGAGCTGTTTTTT.

The chain is built from TRBV6-1 and TRBJ2-1; 7 bases align to TRBD1. With V trimmed by 6 bases and J by 0 bases, 5 bases remained unmatched. There are 15 residues in the CDR3. Germline CDR1 is MNHNS and CDR2 is SASEGT. The CDR3 sequence: CASRVDRSSYNEQFF. The CDR3 nucleotides are TGTGCCAGCAGGGTGGACAGGAGCTCCTACAATGAGCAGTTCTTC.

The chain links TRBV2 to TRBJ1-6, with 7 bases aligning to TRBD1. Germline V gene sequence: CDR1 SNHLY, CDR2 FYNNEI. V lost 4 bases, J lost 10 bases, and 10 bases stayed unmatched. The CDR3 is 15 residues long. The CDR3 here is CASSVQDRSHSPLHF. The CDR3 nucleotides are TGTGCCAGCAGTGTTCAGGACAGGTCTCACTCACCCCTCCACTTT.

This clone has just a few counts. This sequence joins TRBV21-1 and TRBJ2-1; the table's D call of TRBD1 was not tested on the DNA. TRBV21-1 is a listed pseudogene. The CDR3 consists of 14 residues. The CDR3 protein is CASSKVDRGDEQFF. The CDR3 DNA reads as TGTGCCAGCAGCAAAGTGGACAGGGGAGATGAGCAGTTCTTC.

V gene TRBV19 combines with J gene TRBJ1-4; the D gene is possibly TRBD1 (5 bases). Germline CDR1 is LNHDA and CDR2 is SQIVND (reference sequence). This CDR3 region has 13 residues. Trimming left V 7 bases short and J 5 bases short, with 11 bases between. CDR3 DNA sequence: TGTGCCAGTAAATGGAGACAGAATGAAAAACTGTTTTTT. Residues: CASKWRQNEKLFF.

V usage is TRBV18 and J usage is TRBJ2-2; TRBD1 is a possible D gene (6 bases). CDR1 and CDR2 (germline): KGHSH, LQKENI. The CDR3 runs to 14 residues. The ends were cut back, 6 bases at V and 7 bases at J, with 15 bases in the middle. The CDR3, as DNA: TGTGCCAGCTCCCCTAGACAGGACGGCGGGGAGCTGTTTTTT. It is translated as CASSPRQDGGELFF.

The chain carries TRBV2 and TRBJ2-5; TRBD1 might be the D (6 bases). The CDR3 length is 16 residues. The germline CDR1 and CDR2 sequences are SNHLY and FYNNEI. V gave up 4 bases and J gave up 5 bases, with 20 bases separating them. In nucleotides, the CDR3 is TGTGCCAGCAGTGGACTGGACAGCAACCAAGTGGAGACCCAGTACTTC. Encoded protein: CASSGLDSNQVETQYF.

The chain employs TRBV27 and TRBJ1-1; 7 bases agree with TRBD1. The germline V gene has CDR1 MNHEY and CDR2 SMNVEV (reference sequence). This CDR3 has 18 amino acids. Germline trimming cut 6 bases from V and 1 base from J; bases unmatched to any gene: 17. The CDR3 region has the DNA TGTGCCAGCAGCTTCCTCCCCACAGGGGCCGCATGGAACACTGAAGCTTTCTTT. This gives the protein CASSFLPTGAAWNTEAFF.

This chain links TRBV12-5 with TRBJ2-5; D perhaps matches TRBD1 (6 bases). The V gene's germline CDR1 is LGHNT and CDR2 FRNRAP. The ends were cut back, 1 base at V and 4 bases at J, with 10 bases in the middle. CDR3 length: 14 amino acids. CDR3 protein: CASGLDQGRETQYF. CDR3 coding DNA: TGTGCTAGTGGTTTGGATCAGGGGAGAGAGACCCAGTACTTC.

A few counts support this clone. The chain employs TRBV7-2 and TRBJ2-6, with a possible D match to TRBD2 (6 bases). CDR1 and CDR2 from the germline V gene are SGHTA and FQGNSA. With 5 bases removed from V and 3 bases from J, the gap between germline ends came to 17 bases. This CDR3 spans 17 amino acids. CDR3 sequence: CASSTGTGVGGANVLTF. DNA for the CDR3: TGTGCCAGCAGCACCGGGACGGGAGTTGGTGGGGCCAACGTCCTGACTTTC.

V gene TRBV20-1 combines with J gene TRBJ1-4; D is unclear. The CDR3 has 10 amino acids. Germline V gene sequence: CDR1 DFQATT, CDR2 SNEGSKA (reference sequence). V was clipped by 6 bases and J by 8 bases, with 7 bases between them. The CDR3 sequence: CSAGWEKLFF. The CDR3 coding sequence is TGCAGTGCCGGGTGGGAAAAACTGTTTTTT.

This chain uses TRBV7-9 with TRBJ1-4; 8 bases agree with TRBD1. Germline trimming cut 5 bases from V and 6 bases from J; bases unmatched to any gene: 8. Per germline, CDR1 SEHNR and CDR2 FQNEAQ (reference sequence). The CDR3 is 15 amino acids. CDR3 amino acids: CASSPRGTGYEKLFF. Here the CDR3 DNA reads TGTGCCAGCAGCCCGAGGGGGACAGGCTATGAAAAACTGTTTTTT.

For the CDR3, the DNA is TGTGCCAGCAGCCAAGATAGGGGGACTAGCGGGAGGGTTACGCAGTATTTT. It codes for CASSQDRGTSGRVTQYF. This chain uses TRBV4-2 with TRBJ2-3; 16 nucleotides match TRBD2. Trimming took 0 bases from V and 8 from J; bases not matched to a gene: 5. Germline values: CDR1 LGHNA, CDR2 YNFKEQ. There are 17 residues in the CDR3.